The rows below give T cell receptor beta chains drawn from one sample of a study of breast tumors, draining lymph nodes, adjacent tissues. TCRdb passed the multiplex PCR reads through MiXCR, listing each CDR3 protein once. The repertoire consists of about 230,000 distinct CDR3 sequences, with around 32% occurring once and the leading ten covering 1.4%. Sequenced sample: axillary lymph node tissue. Receptors originate from a female donor with breast cancer. Some clones in this sample may be carry-over from other donors' samples. Both conserved end residues are part of each CDR3. A D gene is named only where the DNA matches it firmly. Clone size is given for some rows only: seen once, a few or many times, or a class if the clone is expanded.

j_call,d_call,v_call,clone_size,cdr3_length,cdr3_nt,cdr3_aa
TRBJ2-1,.,TRBV5-5,.,13,TGTGCCAGCAGCTTGGCCGGATCCGGGGAGCAGTTCTTC,CASSLAGSGEQFF
TRBJ2-7,TRBD2,TRBV25-1,many,18,TGTGCCAGCAGTGCTTTCCCGGGACTAGCGGGAGGGTCCTACGAGCAGTACTTC,CASSAFPGLAGGSYEQYF
TRBJ2-5,TRBD2,TRBV11-1,many,15,TGTGCCAGCAGCACAGGGACTAGCGGCCAAGAGACCCAGTACTTC,CASSTGTSGQETQYF
TRBJ1-6,.,TRBV10-3,many,13,TGTGCCATCAGAAGGGAAACGAATTCACCCCTCCACTTT,CAIRRETNSPLHF
TRBJ2-4,TRBD2,TRBV20-1,.,24,TGCAGTGCTAGGTCCCGGGTACTAGCGGGAGTTGGGGAGCAGTACTTCATAGCCAAAAACATTCAGTACTTC,CSARSRVLAGVGEQYFIAKNIQYF
TRBJ1-3,.,TRBV5-1,.,15,TGCGCCAGCAGCATTTCCGGGACCCTTGGTGACACCATATATTTT,CASSISGTLGDTIYF
TRBJ2-7,TRBD2,TRBV10-3,.,14,TGTGCCACACAAATAACCAGCGGGAACTACGAGCAGTACTTC,CATQITSGNYEQYF
TRBJ2-7,.,TRBV2,.,13,TGTGCCAGCCTACCTAGGGGCTCCTACGAGCGGTACTTC,CASLPRGSYERYF
TRBJ2-1,TRBD2,TRBV20-1,many,14,TGCAGTGCTGCCGGGACTAGCGGGTACAATGAGCAGTTCTTC,CSAAGTSGYNEQFF
TRBJ2-5,TRBD2,TRBV19,many,15,TGTGCCAGTCAGCCATCAGCGGGAGGTCAAGAGACCCAGTACTTC,CASQPSAGGQETQYF
TRBJ1-1,TRBD1,TRBV11-2,few,15,TGTGCCAGCAGCTTGGGACAGTTTTTGAACACTGAAGCTTTCTTT,CASSLGQFLNTEAFF
TRBJ1-5,.,TRBV20-1,.,18,TGCAGTGCTAGATCGGCGGGAGGGGGGGCGAGCAGCAATCAGCCCCAGCATTTT,CSARSAGGGASSNQPQHF
TRBJ2-1,.,TRBV28,.,15,TGCGCCAGCAGCGAATCGGGACTCAAGTACAATGAGCAGTTCTTC,CASSESGLKYNEQFF
TRBJ2-3,.,TRBV2,many,12,TGTGCCAGCCGGGAATTCACAGATACGCAGTATTTT,CASREFTDTQYF
TRBJ2-2,.,TRBV10-1,few,16,TGCGCCAGCAGCCCTCACCGTGGCCCGAACACCGGGGAGCTGTTTTTT,CASSPHRGPNTGELFF
TRBJ2-1,TRBD1,TRBV7-2,many,15,TGTGCCAGCAGACCCGGGGGGACAGGGACCAATGAGCAGTTCTTC,CASRPGGTGTNEQFF
TRBJ2-7,.,TRBV5-1,many,14,TGCGCCAGCAGCCGGGACCGGGCCTCCTACGAGCAGTACTTC,CASSRDRASYEQYF
TRBJ1-2,.,TRBV6-5,many,11,TGTGCCAGCAGTTGCGGAGGTGGCTACACCTTC,CASSCGGGYTF
TRBJ2-3,.,TRBV10-1,.,15,TGCGCCAGCAGTGAGCCCGGATCTAGCACAGATACGCAGTATTTT,CASSEPGSSTDTQYF
TRBJ2-1,.,TRBV6-6,many,13,TGTGCCAGCAGTGAGACAGGTTACAATGAGCAGTTCTTC,CASSETGYNEQFF
TRBJ2-2,.,TRBV19,many,14,TGTGCCAGTAGTATGGGAGGCGGGGCCGGGGAGCTGTTTTTT,CASSMGGGAGELFF
TRBJ2-3,TRBD2,TRBV6-2/TRBV6-3,many,19,TGTGCCAGCACCCCTCTCAGGGGCCGGCTAGCGGGTGGAGGAGATACGCAGTATTTT,CASTPLRGRLAGGGDTQYF
TRBJ1-4,.,TRBV29-1,once,12,TGCAGCGCCCTCCGGGAGTATGAAAAACTGTTTTTT,CSALREYEKLFF
TRBJ2-7,.,TRBV5-1,many,12,TGCGCCAGCAGCACGGGACTCCACGAGCAGTACTTC,CASSTGLHEQYF
TRBJ1-4,.,TRBV6-1,many,15,TGTGCCAGCAGCCATACCCAGGGGATTGGTGAAAAACTGTTTTTT,CASSHTQGIGEKLFF
TRBJ2-5,.,TRBV4-1,many,15,TGCGCCAGCAGCCAAACCCCCATTAGCGGCGAGACCCAGTACTTC,CASSQTPISGETQYF
TRBJ2-5,TRBD1,TRBV12-3/TRBV12-4,many,13,TGTGCCAGCAGTTGGGACAGAAAGGAGACCCAGTACTTC,CASSWDRKETQYF
TRBJ1-2,.,TRBV2,many,13,TGTGCCAGCATCCGGGACCCCGGCTATGGCTACACCTTC,CASIRDPGYGYTF
TRBJ2-1,.,TRBV18,.,13,TGTGCCAGCGGGCCCTTCGGGGGAAATGAGCAGTTCTTC,CASGPFGGNEQFF
TRBJ1-4,.,TRBV6-6,many,13,TGTGCCAGCAGTTACGGGAGTATAGAAAAACTGTTTTTT,CASSYGSIEKLFF
TRBJ1-5,TRBD1,TRBV7-9,.,14,TGTGCCAGCAGCTCAGGGACAGGGGAAGAGACCCAGCATTTT,CASSSGTGEETQHF
TRBJ2-7,TRBD2,TRBV2,.,14,TGTGCCAGCAGTCTATCTAGCGGGAGTAACGAGCAGTACTTC,CASSLSSGSNEQYF
TRBJ1-4,.,TRBV12-5,.,17,TGTGCTAGTGGCCGCCCCCGAGCGGGAGGGGAGAATGAAAAACTGTTTTTT,CASGRPRAGGENEKLFF
TRBJ2-1,TRBD2,TRBV29-1,many,11,TGCAGCGTCACATCGGGACTAGCGAGGTTCTTC,CSVTSGLARFF
TRBJ1-4,.,TRBV7-9,many,17,TGTGCCAGCAGCTTAGCGCTAAATAAGGGATCTAATGAAAAACTGTTTTTT,CASSLALNKGSNEKLFF
TRBJ2-7,TRBD2,TRBV20-1,many,14,TGCAGTGCTAGAGCGACTAGCCCCAAATACGAGCAGTACTTC,CSARATSPKYEQYF
TRBJ2-7,.,TRBV20-1,many,10,TGCAGTGCTAGATTCTACGAGCAGTACTTC,CSARFYEQYF
TRBJ1-1,.,TRBV6-1,.,14,TGTGCCAGCAGCGGTGACAGGTCGAACACTGAAGCTTTCTTT,CASSGDRSNTEAFF
TRBJ1-4,TRBD1,TRBV4-1,.,18,TGCGCCAGCAGCCGGAGGGCCCAATACGGGGACAGGGGTGAAAAACTGTTTTTT,CASSRRAQYGDRGEKLFF
TRBJ2-1,.,TRBV20-1,many,14,TGCAGTGCTAGGGTCGCAGGACCTTACAATGAGCAGTTCTTC,CSARVAGPYNEQFF
TRBJ2-5,.,TRBV20-1,.,16,TGCAGTGCTAGAGATCTCCGAGCGGTGGGGCAAGAGACCCAGTACTTC,CSARDLRAVGQETQYF
TRBJ2-1,.,TRBV12-3/TRBV12-4,many,14,TGTGCCAGCACCCCAGGGGGACTTTACAATGAGCAGTTCTTC,CASTPGGLYNEQFF
TRBJ1-5,.,TRBV30,many,15,TGTGCCTGGACCCCTGCTGGACTCCATAATCAGCCCCAGCATTTT,CAWTPAGLHNQPQHF